This T cell receptor beta chain was profiled in a study of response to subunit inactivated influenza vaccine. The V end was cut by 7 bases, the J end by 0 bases, with 9 bases between. The CDR3 extends over 14 amino acids. CDR1 and CDR2 from the germline V gene are MNHEY and SVGEGT. This clonotype was recorded many times. A single record per CDR3 protein comes from TCRdb applying MiXCR to the RT-PCR reads. The top ten clones hold approximately 11% of a sample with hundreds of thousands of distinct CDR3 sequences, 11% of them seen once. These data also featured in a second study, about T cells expressing NK-cell markers. That investigation notes: 5'RACE template switching with UMIs generated TCR beta cDNA. Seven of the eight sequenced donors were HCMV-seropositive; one was seronegative.

V usage is TRBV6-2 or TRBV6-3 and J usage is TRBJ1-4; D possibly corresponds to TRBD1 (5 bases). The sample in question was PBMCs from blood, obtained on the day of vaccination. The TCR originated in a man between 50 and 59 years old who received an inactivated influenza vaccine. CDR3 sequence (DNA): TGTGCCAGCACCGCGACAGCAACTAATGAAAAACTGTTTTTT. It translates to CASTATATNEKLFF.